This TCR beta chain was captured in a study of shared clonotypes between healthy human individuals. Concerning this clone itself: The antigen is undetermined.

Study outcomes and limitations: Sequencing depth was expected to influence donor clonotype sharing.

Deep-level assay runs were performed. Around 300 ng DNA, approximately 30,000 T cell genomes, went into unsorted PBMC replicate PCRs. Generated by immunoSEQ multiplex PCR, the TCRdb table keeps only in-frame clones and is missing some. The sample shows 400,000 to 500,000 clones, roughly 78% of them seen only once. CDR3 length: 16 residues. V dropped 5 bases and J dropped 1 base, with 15 bases sitting between them. Germline V gene data show CDR1 as MDHEN and CDR2 as SYDVKM. This sequence was found in a woman aged 40 to 50 in good health. Some clones in this sample may be carry-over from other donors' samples. Sequenced material: PBMCs. The rearrangement links TRBV28 to TRBJ2-4; D might be TRBD1 (6 bases). The CDR3 spells CASSIQGSLAKNIQYF. DNA of the CDR3: TGTGCCAGCAGTATACAGGGATCTCTCGCCAAAAACATTCAGTACTTC.